These 17 T cell receptor beta chains were sequenced from one sample in a study of blood T cell repertoires in COVID-19. Generated by immunoSEQ multiplex PCR, the TCRdb table keeps only in-frame clones and is missing some. The sample has some 140,000 clones; approximately 84% are singletons. Sequenced sample: PBMCs or T cells enriched from blood (not recorded which). These TCRs come from a man aged 40-55 years with acute COVID-19.

The gene calls are TRBV5-8 and TRBJ1-1, with a possible D match to TRBD1 (5 bases). In germline, CDR1 is SGHTS, CDR2 YDEGEE. The CDR3 has 15 amino acids. The V end was cut by 4 bases, the J end by 3 bases, with 16 bases between. CDR3: CASSPLRGGDTEAFF. The CDR3 bases are TGTGCCAGCAGCCCCCTGAGGGGAGGGGACACTGAAGCTTTCTTT.

The chain recombines TRBV4-3 with TRBJ2-2, with D maybe TRBD1 (6 bases). The CDR3 length is 16 residues. Germline CDR1 LGHNA, CDR2 YSLEER. Trimming shortened V by 1 base and J by 1 base, and 10 bases separated the two germline ends. The CDR3 is CASSQAGTLNTGELFF. In nucleotides, the CDR3 is TGCGCCAGCAGCCAAGCCGGGACATTGAACACCGGGGAGCTGTTTTTT.

This clone was recorded only once. V gene TRBV28 combines with J gene TRBJ2-1, with 8 bases aligning to TRBD1. The V and J ends lost 4 bases and 9 bases, in that order; junction bases with no gene match: 14. The length of the CDR3 is 16 residues. Germline V gene sequence: CDR1 MDHEN, CDR2 SYDVKM. In DNA, the CDR3 is TGTGCCAGCAGTTCGTTAAATGCAGGGGGCCCAGGTGAGCAGTTCTTC. It specifies CASSSLNAGGPGEQFF.

The CDR3, as DNA: TGTGCCAGCAGTGAGTTGGCAGTTTATAGCAATCAGCCCCAGCATTTT. This gives the protein CASSELAVYSNQPQHF. The chain is built from TRBV2 and TRBJ1-5; the D is unclear. Germline CDR1 reads SNHLY; CDR2 reads FYNNEI. There are 16 residues in the CDR3. The germline V and J ends were trimmed by 3 bases and 0 bases, with 12 bases remaining between them.

This clone came up once. The gene calls are TRBV28 and TRBJ1-3, with D uncertain. The CDR3 extends over 14 amino acids. The V end lost 5 bases, the J end lost 3 bases, and 11 bases lay between the germline ends. The germline gives CDR1 MDHEN, CDR2 SYDVKM. CDR3 region: CASSPRTLGNTIYF. CDR3 in DNA: TGTGCCAGCAGTCCCCGGACTCTTGGAAACACCATATATTTT. Full variable domain (remainder filled in from reference TRBV28 and TRBJ1-3): DVKVTQSSRYLVKRTGEKVFLECVQDMDHENMFWYRQDPGLGLRLIYFSYDVKMKEKGDIPEGYSVSREKKERFSLILESASTNQTSMYLCASSPRTLGNTIYFGEGSWLTVV.

The chain couples TRBV5-6 to TRBJ1-2, with TRBD1 matching over 9 bases. V was pared by 3 bases and J by 5 bases, with 11 bases of the junction left unmatched. Looked up from germline, CDR1 is SGHDT and CDR2 is YYEEEE. The CDR3 has 16 residues. Here the CDR3 DNA reads TGTGCCAGCAGCTACCGGGACAGGGACGGAGTTTATGGCTACACCTTC. It yields the protein CASSYRDRDGVYGYTF.

The chain combines TRBV7-8 with TRBJ2-3; TRBD2 agrees at 10 bases. This CDR3 contains 17 residues. After removal of 4 bases from V and 2 bases from J, the junction contained 9 bases not matched to a gene. Germline lookup yields CDR1 SGHVS and CDR2 FQNEAQ. DNA of the CDR3: TGTGCCAGCAGCTCGCTCCTAGCGGGAGCTTTCACAGATACGCAGTATTTT. Translated: CASSSLLAGAFTDTQYF.

The chain employs TRBV5-1 and TRBJ1-3, with 8 bases that match TRBD1. J lost 3 bases, V lost 7 bases, and 3 bases had no gene match. Per the germline V gene, CDR1 is SGHRS and CDR2 is YFSETQ. The CDR3 sequence is 13 residues long. As DNA, the CDR3 is TGCGCCAGCTCGACAGGGGTTGGAAACACCATATATTTT. Translating it yields CASSTGVGNTIYF.

This clone was picked up a small number of times. CDR3 sequence reads: CASSLAGTVSDEQYF. The CDR3 DNA follows: TGTGCCAGCAGCTTAGCTGGGACAGTATCAGACGAGCAGTACTTC. The chain uses TRBV7-6 and TRBJ2-7; 7 bases match TRBD1. Per the germline V gene, CDR1 is SGHVS and CDR2 is FNYEAQ. The CDR3 totals 15 residues. V gave up 0 bases and J gave up 5 bases; unmatched junction bases: 7. The complete variable domain, with remaining parts taken from reference TRBV7-6 and TRBJ2-7, reads GAGVSQSPRYKVTKRGQDVALRCDPISGHVSLYWYRQALGQGPEFLTYFNYEAQQDKSGLPNDRFSAERPEGSISTLTIQRTEQRDSAMYRCASSLAGTVSDEQYFGPGTRLTVT.

The rearrangement joins TRBV7-2 to TRBJ1-5; 7 nucleotides agree with TRBD1. This CDR3 comprises 13 residues. CDR1 is SGHTA and CDR2 is FQGNSA in the germline V gene. The V and J ends lost 6 bases and 7 bases, in that order; junction bases with no gene match: 6. CDR3 loop: CASSLQGRQPQHF. The DNA for the CDR3 is TGTGCCAGCAGTTTACAGGGGAGACAGCCCCAGCATTTT. Variable domain in full (rest from reference TRBV7-2 and TRBJ1-5): GAGVSQSPSNKVTEKGKDVELRCDPISGHTALYWYRQSLGQGLEFLIYFQGNSAPDKSGLPSDRFSAERTGGSVSTLTIQRTQQEDSAVYLCASSLQGRQPQHFGDGTRLSIL.

The rearrangement links TRBV7-2 to TRBJ2-5, with 7 bases aligning to TRBD2. Germline CDR1 reads SGHTA; CDR2 reads FQGNSA. CDR3 length: 14 amino acids. After removal of 10 bases from V and 1 base from J, the junction contained 9 bases not matched to a gene. The CDR3 sequence: CATRVASGQETQYF. The CDR3 nucleotides are TGTGCCACCAGAGTGGCTAGCGGCCAAGAGACCCAGTACTTC.

In its sample, this clone was seen once. V gene TRBV10-2 combines with J gene TRBJ2-1, with D possibly being TRBD1 (6 bases). The CDR3 extends over 14 amino acids. CDR1 is WSHSY and CDR2 is SAAADI in the germline V gene. The germline V and J ends were trimmed by 7 bases and 6 bases, with 16 bases remaining between them. The CDR3 loop is CASMALRGFNEQFF. CDR3 nucleotides: TGCGCCAGCATGGCCTTGAGGGGGTTCAATGAGCAGTTCTTC.

The V call is TRBV28, the J call TRBJ2-7; D is possibly TRBD2 (8 bases). The V gene lost 3 bases and the J gene lost 9 bases, with 21 bases spanning the gap. The CDR3 extends over 15 amino acids. Germline CDR1 is MDHEN and CDR2 is SYDVKM. CDR3 nucleotides: TGTGCCAGCAGTTTTGTCCATAGCGGGACAGCCATGCAGTACTTC. Translation: CASSFVHSGTAMQYF.

This clone was seen only once. This chain joins TRBV29-1 and TRBJ1-4, with 8 bases identical to TRBD1. The CDR3 contains 14 residues. After removal of 5 bases from V and 4 bases from J, the junction contained 6 bases not matched to a gene. Germline CDR1 is SQVTM and CDR2 is ANQGSEA. In DNA, the CDR3 is TGCAGCGTTCAAACAGGGGGGAATAATGAAAAACTGTTTTTT. It encodes CSVQTGGNNEKLFF.

The chain links TRBV5-1 to TRBJ1-1; 8 bases are a match to TRBD1. V lost 3 bases to trimming and J lost 0 bases; unmatched junction nucleotides: 7. The CDR3 runs 16 residues. Germline CDR1 and CDR2: SGHRS and YFSETQ. In DNA, the CDR3 is TGCGCCAGCAGCTCGTCCCGGGACAGGATGAACACTGAAGCTTTCTTT. This translates into CASSSSRDRMNTEAFF.

This chain connects TRBV6-2 or TRBV6-3 to TRBJ1-2; 7 bases line up with TRBD1. J lost 7 bases, V lost 0 bases, and 5 bases had no gene match. CDR1 and CDR2 from the germline V gene are MNHEY and SVGEGT. This CDR3 region has 14 residues. CDR3 amino acids: CASSYSAQGSGYTF. As DNA, the CDR3 is TGTGCCAGCAGTTACTCGGCACAGGGGTCTGGCTACACCTTC.

This rearrangement joins TRBV4-3 to TRBJ2-7, with TRBD2 matching 8 bases. The CDR3 is 15 amino acids. The V and J ends lost 0 bases and 3 bases, in that order; junction bases with no gene match: 4. Germline V CDR1 and CDR2: LGHNA, YSLEER. DNA for the CDR3: TGCGCCAGCAGCCAAGATTCGGGAGGGGGCTACGAGCAGTACTTC. Its protein is CASSQDSGGGYEQYF.